This note documents a single T cell receptor beta chain sequence. This sample stems from a study of blood T cell repertoires in COVID-19. Authors' analysis steps: It was from reference gene primer amplification that nucleated cell counts were estimated. Produced via immunoSEQ multiplex PCR; TCRdb's table is partial and in-frame only. The DNA was the basis for D and trimming; V, J and clone size are from that table. The sample consists of roughly 20,000 clones, about 88% of them appearing once. This CDR3 is built from 12 residues. The ends were cut back, 2 bases at V and 5 bases at J, with 8 bases in the middle. The V gene's germline CDR1 is SGHKS and CDR2 YYEKEE (reference sequence).

Sequenced input: peripheral blood. V and J are TRBV5-5 and TRBJ2-7; no definite D call. The receptor was derived from a human donor with active COVID-19. The donor label of this sample is uncertain. CDR3 DNA: TGTGCCAGCAGCTTCGGGTTCCACGAGCAGTACTTC. Translating it yields CASSFGFHEQYF.